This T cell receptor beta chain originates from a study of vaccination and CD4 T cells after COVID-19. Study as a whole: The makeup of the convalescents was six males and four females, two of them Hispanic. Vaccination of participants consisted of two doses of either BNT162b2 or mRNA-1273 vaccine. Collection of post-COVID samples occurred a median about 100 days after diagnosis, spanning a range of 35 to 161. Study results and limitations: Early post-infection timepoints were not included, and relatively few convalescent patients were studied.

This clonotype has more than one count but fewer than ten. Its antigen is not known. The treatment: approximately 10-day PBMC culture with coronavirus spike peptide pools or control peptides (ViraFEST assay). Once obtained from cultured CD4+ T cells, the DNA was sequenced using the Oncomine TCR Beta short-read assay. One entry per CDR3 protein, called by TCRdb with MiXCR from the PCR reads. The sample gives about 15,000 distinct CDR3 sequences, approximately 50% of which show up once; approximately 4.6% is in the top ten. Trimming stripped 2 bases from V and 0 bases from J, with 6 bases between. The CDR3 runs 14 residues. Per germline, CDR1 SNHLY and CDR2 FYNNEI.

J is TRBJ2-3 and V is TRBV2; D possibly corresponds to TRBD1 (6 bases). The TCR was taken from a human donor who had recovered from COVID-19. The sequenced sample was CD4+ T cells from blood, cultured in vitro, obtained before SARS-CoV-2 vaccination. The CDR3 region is CASSEQGSTDTQYF. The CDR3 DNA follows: TGTGCCAGCAGTGAACAGGGGAGCACAGATACGCAGTATTTT.